What follows are 25 T cell receptor beta chains derived from one specimen sequenced in a study of early T cells in non-severe SARS-CoV-2 infection. TCRdb independently ran MiXCR on the 5' RACE reads; one entry per CDR3 protein. The sample holds under 75,000 distinct CDR3 sequences, around 13% seen once. Sequencing used whole blood. Every receptor here comes from an adult who was a healthcare worker with PCR-confirmed SARS-CoV-2 infection or an uninfected control (not recorded which).

The chain couples TRBV5-1 to TRBJ2-1; no clear D gene. This CDR3 has 13 amino acids. Looked up from germline, CDR1 is SGHRS and CDR2 is YFSETQ. Trimming removed 4 bases at V and 7 bases at J, with 12 bases between. The CDR3 sequence: CASSPQVGNEQFF. The DNA of the CDR3 is TGCGCCAGCAGCCCCCAAGTTGGAAATGAGCAGTTCTTC.

This clonotype was observed a handful of times. The gene calls are TRBV12-3 or TRBV12-4 and TRBJ1-6, with no clear D. The CDR3 runs 14 residues. V lost 3 bases to trimming and J lost 6 bases, with 9 bases between them. CDR3 coding DNA: TGTGCCAGCAGTTTCGGGCAGATTAATTCACCCCTCCACTTT. This sequence encodes CASSFGQINSPLHF.

About this clonotype itself: One base away lies a much larger clone, so this may be a sequencing read error. The chain is built from TRBV19 and TRBJ1-5, with 10 bases that match TRBD1. Trimming removed 10 bases from V and 3 bases from J; junction bases left unmatched: 9. This CDR3 is 15 amino acids long. The germline V gene encodes CDR1 LNHDA and CDR2 SQIVND (reference sequence). This chain's CDR3 is CAISTGGLVNQPQHF. The CDR3 bases are TGTGCCATTTCGACAGGGGGCCTGGTCAATCAGCCCCAGCATTTT.

This clonotype was detected only once. The genes are TRBV2 and TRBJ2-2, with D perhaps given as TRBD1 or TRBD2 (6 bases each). The CDR3 runs 14 residues. Germline CDR1 and CDR2: SNHLY and FYNNEI. Trimming removed 4 bases from V and 5 bases from J, with 11 bases in between. The CDR3: CASSARGRTGELFF. DNA for the CDR3: TGTGCCAGCAGTGCCCGGGGGCGAACCGGGGAGCTGTTTTTT.

The sample holds a few counts of this clonotype. The chain links TRBV11-2 to TRBJ2-2; unclear D gene. V was pared by 3 bases and J by 0 bases, with 8 bases between. In germline, CDR1 is SGHAT, CDR2 FQNNGV. The CDR3 sequence is 15 residues long. CDR3 in DNA: TGTGCCAGCAGCTTCGACCGAACGAACACCGGGGAGCTGTTTTTT. Residues: CASSFDRTNTGELFF.

This chain connects TRBV29-1 to TRBJ2-7; D not resolved. Germline V gives CDR1 SQVTM, CDR2 ANQGSEA. The ends were cut back, 1 base at V and 3 bases at J, with 10 bases in the middle. CDR3 size: 13 residues. The CDR3 protein is CSVEGLQGYEQYF. Written as DNA, the CDR3 is TGCAGCGTTGAAGGATTGCAAGGCTACGAGCAGTACTTC.

This clonotype appeared many times. The chain is built from TRBV6-2 or TRBV6-3 and TRBJ2-7; D unclear. Germline CDR1 and CDR2: MNHEY and SVGEGT. This CDR3 comprises 17 residues. The ends were cut back, 0 bases at V and 3 bases at J, with 18 bases in the middle. CDR3 sequence: CASSYSIGAAERYEQYF. The CDR3 region has the DNA TGTGCCAGCAGTTACTCGATAGGTGCGGCGGAGCGCTACGAGCAGTACTTC.

This clonotype appeared a few times. The DNA of the CDR3 is TGCGCCAGCAGCTTGAGCATGGACAGAGACTACGAGCAGTACTTC. This gives the protein CASSLSMDRDYEQYF. The rearrangement links TRBV5-1 to TRBJ2-7, with D possibly matching TRBD1 (6 bases). CDR3 length: 15 amino acids. From germline, CDR1 is SGHRS and CDR2 YFSETQ. V lost 1 base and J 3 bases, leaving 14 bases between the germline ends.

This clonotype was detected many times. The rearrangement links TRBV7-6 to TRBJ1-2; the D gene is possibly TRBD1 (6 bases). CDR1 and CDR2 (germline): SGHVS, FNYEAQ. Trimming cost V 5 bases and J 0 bases, with 16 bases left between them. There are 16 residues in the CDR3. The CDR3 DNA reads TGTGCCAGCAGCGAACTTCCGGGGGCTCCTAACTATGGCTACACCTTC. Amino acids: CASSELPGAPNYGYTF.

This clonotype occurred many times. V is TRBV3-1 and J is TRBJ2-7; D possibly corresponds to TRBD2 (5 bases). There are 14 residues in the CDR3. With 2 bases removed from V and 1 base from J, the gap between germline ends came to 9 bases. Germline V CDR1 and CDR2: LGHDT, YNNKEL (reference sequence). CDR3 DNA: TGTGCCAGCAGCCAAACGGGATCATCCTACGAGCAGTACTTC. This translates into CASSQTGSSYEQYF.

In this sample, this clonotype turned up a few times. The chain couples TRBV11-2 to TRBJ2-3; the match to TRBD2 covers 12 bases. The CDR3 runs to 16 residues. Unmatched junction bases numbered 6, after V lost 2 bases and J lost 6 bases. Germline-derived CDR1 and CDR2 are SGHAT and FQNNGV. CDR3 in DNA: TGTGCCAGCAGCTTACTAGCGGGAGGGCCGTGGGATACGCAGTATTTT. Protein product: CASSLLAGGPWDTQYF.

This clonotype was recorded a few times. In nucleotides, the CDR3 is TGTGCCAGCAGCAAAGAGACCCAGTACTTC. Translated: CASSKETQYF. The V call is TRBV21-1, the J call TRBJ2-5. TRBV21-1 is reported as a pseudogene. This CDR3 is built from 10 residues.

The rearrangement links TRBV12-3 or TRBV12-4 to TRBJ1-2; D is unclear. Trimming took off 7 bases at V and 4 bases at J, with 13 bases between the two ends. The CDR3 extends over 13 amino acids. The CDR3 DNA sequence: TGTGCCAGCACCCTAGGGAGACCCTATGGCTACACCTTC. Translating it yields CASTLGRPYGYTF.

This clonotype has more than one count but fewer than ten. This chain links TRBV7-9 with TRBJ2-7, with 9 positions matching TRBD1. Germline lookup yields CDR1 SEHNR and CDR2 FQNEAQ (reference sequence). The CDR3 totals 16 residues. With 0 bases clipped from V and 4 bases from J, the junction kept 7 bases outside the gene matches. The DNA for the CDR3 is TGTGCCAGCAGCTTAGCGAGTATGACAGGGGGATACGAGCAGTACTTC. This encodes CASSLASMTGGYEQYF.

This clonotype has more than one count but fewer than ten. The chain links TRBV21-1 to TRBJ2-3. TRBV21-1 is designated a pseudogene. CDR3 size: 12 residues. The CDR3, as DNA: TGTGCCAGCAGCAAAGATTCAGATACGCAGTATTTT. This encodes CASSKDSDTQYF.

The chain joins TRBV29-1 to TRBJ1-2, with TRBD1 as a possible D gene (5 bases). V shed 4 bases and J shed 2 bases, with 5 bases lying between them. The CDR3 is 11 amino acids. The germline CDR1 and CDR2 sequences are SQVTM and ANQGSEA. This CDR3 reads CSVGQNYGYTF. In nucleotides, the CDR3 is TGCAGCGTTGGACAGAACTATGGCTACACCTTC.

This clonotype was seen at least ten times. V gene TRBV11-1 combines with J gene TRBJ2-2, with 11 bases identical to TRBD2. Trimming took 5 bases from V and 6 from J; bases not matched to a gene: 8. The CDR3 runs 16 residues. The germline CDR1 and CDR2 sequences are SGHAT and FQDESV (reference sequence). The CDR3 here is CASSPSSGRSAGELFF. The CDR3 DNA reads TGTGCCAGCAGCCCTTCTAGCGGGAGGTCCGCCGGGGAGCTGTTTTTT.

J is TRBJ2-3 and V is TRBV5-6, with no clear D. CDR3 length equals 13 residues. Germline V gene data show CDR1 as SGHDT and CDR2 as YYEEEE. The V gene lost 4 bases and the J gene lost 5 bases, with 11 bases spanning the gap. CDR3 DNA: TGTGCCAGCAGCGCCACGTTAGGAGATACGCAGTATTTT. As protein: CASSATLGDTQYF.

The V gene is TRBV6-6, the J gene TRBJ2-5, with 8 bases lining up with TRBD1. This CDR3 comprises 13 residues. V was clipped by 5 bases and J by 7 bases; unmatched bases: 6. The germline gives CDR1 MNHNY, CDR2 SVGAGI (reference sequence). The CDR3 reads CASSTGTGRTQYF. The CDR3, as DNA: TGTGCCAGCAGTACCGGGACAGGCAGGACCCAGTACTTC.

Notes on this clonotype: This may stem from a read error, because a much larger clone lies one nucleotide away. The chain employs TRBV7-2 and TRBJ1-1; D is unclear. The CDR3 totals 10 residues. Looked up from germline, CDR1 is SGHTA and CDR2 is FQGNSA. The CDR3 is CVSRDAEAFF. In nucleotides, the CDR3 is TGTGTCAGCAGAGATGCTGAAGCTTTCTTT.

CDR3 sequence reads: CSVEDLGRPLRYTF. The CDR3 nucleotides read TGCAGCGTTGAAGATCTTGGCAGGCCCTTACGCTACACCTTC. V is TRBV29-1 and J is TRBJ1-2; no definite D call. The V end was cut by 0 bases, the J end by 9 bases, with 17 bases between. CDR3 size: 14 residues. Per germline, CDR1 SQVTM and CDR2 ANQGSEA.

This clonotype was counted only a few times. J is TRBJ2-7 and V is TRBV12-3 or TRBV12-4; a weak D match, TRBD2 (5 bases). This CDR3 is built from 15 residues. The ends were cut back, 1 base at V and 1 base at J, with 11 bases in the middle. The CDR3 nucleotides read TGTGCCAGCAGTTTAGATGGAGGAGAATCCTACGAGCAGTACTTC. Its translation: CASSLDGGESYEQYF.

The sample holds many counts of this clonotype. The V and J genes are TRBV20-1 and TRBJ1-3, with D maybe TRBD1 (5 bases). The CDR3 has 15 amino acids. Trimming cost V 0 bases and J 0 bases, with 9 bases left between them. Germline CDR1 and CDR2: DFQATT and SNEGSKA (reference sequence). CDR3 nucleotides: TGCAGTGCTAGAGATGGGGGAAGCTCTGGAAACACCATATATTTT. This gives the protein CSARDGGSSGNTIYF.

This clonotype has a handful of counts. J is TRBJ2-1 and V is TRBV5-6; D uncertain. The CDR3 contains 13 residues. The V end was cut by 4 bases, the J end by 6 bases, with 11 bases between. The germline CDR1 and CDR2 sequences are SGHDT and YYEEEE. CDR3 coding DNA: TGTGCCAGCAGCCAGCCTCTCGGCAATGAGCAGTTCTTC. As protein: CASSQPLGNEQFF.

A few counts support this clonotype. CDR3 region: CASSDSTGGADTQYF. The CDR3 DNA reads as TGTGCCAGCAGTGACTCGACAGGGGGCGCAGATACGCAGTATTTT. This sequence joins TRBV6-4 and TRBJ2-3, with 10 nucleotides matching TRBD1. The junction had 1 base not matched to a gene; V was cut back by 0 bases and J by 4 bases. The CDR3 is 15 residues long. Germline CDR1 reads MRHNA; CDR2 reads SNTAGT.